A selection of T cell receptor beta chains follows, all from one sample in a study of blood T cell repertoires in COVID-19. This table comes from immunoSEQ multiplex PCR, and its TCRdb copy is limited to in-frame clones, with some not included. The repertoire holds some 180,000 clones, roughly 76% seen once, with roughly 12% in the top ten. The sequenced sample consisted of peripheral blood. The source of these receptors is a woman over 75 with COVID-19, enrolled during active disease. Both conserved end residues are part of each CDR3. The D gene is left open where the match is weak. A clone size is listed for some rows: how often the clone was seen (once, few, many), or a class if it is expanded.

v_gene: TRBV19
abundance: once
d_gene: TRBD1
j_gene: TRBJ1-2
CDR3aa: CASRDGTVNYGYTF
CDR3nt: TGTGCCAGTAGGGACGGGACAGTTAACTATGGCTACACCTTC

v_gene: TRBV27
abundance: -
d_gene: TRBD2
j_gene: TRBJ2-7
CDR3aa: CASSRGLAGVEQYF
CDR3nt: TGTGCCAGCAGCCGTGGACTAGCGGGAGTAGAGCAGTACTTC

v_gene: TRBV5-6
abundance: few
d_gene: -
j_gene: TRBJ1-3
CDR3aa: CASSLAFQSGNTIYF
CDR3nt: TGTGCCAGCAGCTTGGCCTTCCAGTCTGGAAACACCATATATTTT

v_gene: TRBV27
abundance: few
d_gene: -
j_gene: TRBJ2-3
CDR3aa: CASSPGKGWADTQYF
CDR3nt: TGTGCCAGCAGTCCCGGGAAGGGATGGGCAGATACGCAGTATTTT

v_gene: TRBV6-4
abundance: -
d_gene: -
j_gene: TRBJ1-2
CDR3aa: CASSDSMARTDYGYTF
CDR3nt: TGTGCCAGCAGTGACTCGATGGCCCGAACCGACTATGGCTACACCTTC

v_gene: TRBV13
abundance: -
d_gene: TRBD1
j_gene: TRBJ2-7
CDR3aa: CASSGPTGFEQYF
CDR3nt: TGTGCCAGCAGCGGGCCGACAGGGTTCGAGCAGTACTTC

v_gene: TRBV10-3
abundance: -
d_gene: TRBD1
j_gene: TRBJ1-5
CDR3aa: CAISESGPGQYSNQPQHF
CDR3nt: TGTGCCATCAGTGAGTCCGGTCCGGGACAGTATAGCAATCAGCCCCAGCATTTT

v_gene: TRBV7-6
abundance: -
d_gene: -
j_gene: TRBJ2-3
CDR3aa: CASSPDWLDTQYF
CDR3nt: TGTGCCAGCAGCCCCGACTGGCTTGATACGCAGTATTTT

v_gene: TRBV28
abundance: -
d_gene: -
j_gene: TRBJ1-1
CDR3aa: CASSTPRGEAFF
CDR3nt: TGTGCCAGCAGTACCCCCCGAGGGGAAGCTTTCTTT

v_gene: TRBV19
abundance: -
d_gene: TRBD1
j_gene: TRBJ2-7
CDR3aa: CASSPGQGAREQYF
CDR3nt: TGTGCCAGTAGTCCGGGACAGGGGGCACGCGAGCAGTACTTC